This T cell receptor (beta chain) was documented in a study of ipilimumab plus nivolumab after autologous stem cell transplantation. Measured with immunoSEQ multiplex PCR; TCRdb has only the in-frame clones, and not every one. The table records tens of thousands of clones, 90% to 95% of them present only once. Starting 14 to 28 days after autologous transplant, ipilimumab 1 mg/kg was given. Study-wide findings and caveats: Authors suggest TCR repertoire, Treg phenotype and gut microbiota support further study.

Trimming stripped 5 bases from V and 5 bases from J, with 14 bases between. Germline lookup yields CDR1 MDHEN and CDR2 SYDVKM. There are 14 residues in the CDR3. Details on this clone: The target antigen is unknown.

This chain joins TRBV28 and TRBJ2-3, with D unresolved. Sample: PBMCs, taken in a trial of ipilimumab plus nivolumab as post-transplant consolidation. The receptor was derived from a male donor with multiple myeloma. CDR3 sequence reads: CASSTPFNIDTQYF. The CDR3 coding sequence is TGTGCCAGCAGTACCCCTTTCAATATAGATACGCAGTATTTT.